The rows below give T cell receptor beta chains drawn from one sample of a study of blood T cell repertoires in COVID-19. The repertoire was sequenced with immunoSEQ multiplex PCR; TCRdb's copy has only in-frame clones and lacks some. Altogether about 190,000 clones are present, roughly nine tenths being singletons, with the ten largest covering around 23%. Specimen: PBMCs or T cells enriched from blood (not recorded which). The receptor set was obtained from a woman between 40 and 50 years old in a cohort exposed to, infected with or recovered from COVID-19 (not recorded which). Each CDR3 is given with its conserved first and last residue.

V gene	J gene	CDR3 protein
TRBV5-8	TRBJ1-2	CASSLGSGYTF
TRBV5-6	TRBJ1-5	CASSLGFGEGQPQHF
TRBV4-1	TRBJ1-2	CASSQRTGIYGYTF
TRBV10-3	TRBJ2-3	CAISEQGSTDTQYF
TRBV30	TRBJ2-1	CASDWYNEQFF
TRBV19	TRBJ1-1	CASNQRGLNTEAFF
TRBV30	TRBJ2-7	CAWSVGRGYEQYF
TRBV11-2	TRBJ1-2	CATWGGGYGYTF
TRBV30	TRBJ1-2	CAWSVWGGGYTF
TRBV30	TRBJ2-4	CAWTKGAGRAKNIQYF
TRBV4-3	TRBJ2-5	CASSQDGWGDETQYF
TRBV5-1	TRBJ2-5	CASGRTGEEETQYF